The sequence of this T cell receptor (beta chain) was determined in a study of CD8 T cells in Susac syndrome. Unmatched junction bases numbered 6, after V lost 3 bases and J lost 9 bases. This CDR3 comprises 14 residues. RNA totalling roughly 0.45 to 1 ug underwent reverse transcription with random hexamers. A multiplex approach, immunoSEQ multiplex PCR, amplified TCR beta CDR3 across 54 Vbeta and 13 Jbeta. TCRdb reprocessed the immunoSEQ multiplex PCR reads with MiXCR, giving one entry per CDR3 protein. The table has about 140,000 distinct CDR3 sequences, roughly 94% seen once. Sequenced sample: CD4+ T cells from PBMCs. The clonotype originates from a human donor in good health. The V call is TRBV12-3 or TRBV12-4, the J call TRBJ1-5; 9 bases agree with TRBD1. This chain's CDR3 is CASSLMGQGRPQHF. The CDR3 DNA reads TGTGCCAGCAGTTTGATGGGACAGGGTCGGCCCCAGCATTTT.